The rows below give T cell receptor beta chains drawn from one sample of a study of blood T cells in healthy people across ages. Each CDR3 protein is one row after TCRdb ran MiXCR on the 5' RACE reads. This sample carries about 1,400,000 distinct CDR3 sequences, 45% to 70% of them seen once, and the ten largest clones take about 6.7%. Material: blood. The source of these receptors is a man aged 18 to 35 in good health. Both conserved end residues are part of each CDR3. A D gene is named only where the DNA matches it firmly. Clone size is stated in some rows and not others, as once, few, many or a class when expanded.

clone_size	v_call	d_call	j_call	cdr3_aa	cdr3_nt
few	TRBV27	NA	TRBJ1-5	CASSFGQFNQPQHF	TGTGCCAGCAGTTTTGGTCAGTTCAATCAGCCCCAGCATTTT
NA	TRBV29-1	TRBD1	TRBJ2-5	CSAGTAKETQYF	TGCAGCGCCGGGACAGCAAAAGAGACCCAGTACTTC
few	TRBV6-2/TRBV6-3	NA	TRBJ2-5	CASSPRTGVKTQYF	TGTGCCAGCAGCCCACGGACCGGGGTGAAGACCCAGTACTTC
few	TRBV6-6	NA	TRBJ2-7	CASSYVQVKGEQYF	TGTGCCAGCAGTTACGTACAGGTCAAAGGCGAGCAGTACTTC
few	TRBV5-1	NA	TRBJ2-1	CASSVKNSYNEQFF	TGCGCCAGCAGCGTAAAGAACTCCTACAATGAGCAGTTCTTC
NA	TRBV6-5	TRBD1	TRBJ2-7	CASSSPGGGEQYF	TGTGCCAGCAGCTCCCCAGGGGGCGGCGAGCAGTACTTC
few	TRBV25-1	NA	TRBJ2-3	CASGRNTDTQYF	TGTGCCAGCGGACGTAACACAGATACGCAGTATTTT
NA	TRBV6-6	NA	TRBJ2-5	CASSYLQSQETQYF	TGTGCCAGCAGTTATTTACAGAGCCAAGAGACCCAGTACTTC
NA	TRBV6-6	NA	TRBJ1-2	CASSYLSGSGYTF	TGTGCCAGCAGTTATCTCTCGGGCTCTGGCTACACCTTC
NA	TRBV9	NA	TRBJ1-2	CASSVVGRPYGYTF	TGTGCCAGCAGCGTAGTAGGACGGCCCTATGGCTACACCTTC
NA	TRBV2	NA	TRBJ1-2	CASSEPGTFIGEHGYTF	TGTGCCAGCAGTGAACCCGGGACATTTATAGGCGAGCATGGCTACACCTTC
few	TRBV28	NA	TRBJ2-7	CASSPHVRGEQYF	TGTGCCAGCAGTCCCCACGTCAGGGGTGAGCAGTACTTC
NA	TRBV5-1	NA	TRBJ2-2	CASNRDSRAGELFF	TGCGCCAGCAACCGGGACTCTAGAGCCGGGGAGCTGTTTTTT
NA	TRBV29-1	TRBD2	TRBJ2-1	CSVGGTSGIYEQFF	TGCAGCGTTGGAGGAACTAGCGGGATCTATGAGCAGTTCTTC
NA	TRBV4-2	TRBD1	TRBJ2-7	CASSSAAGQDTYEQYF	TGTGCCAGCAGCTCGGCTGCGGGACAGGATACCTACGAGCAGTACTTC
NA	TRBV20-1	NA	TRBJ2-1	CSAINRETSSYNEQFF	TGCAGTGCGATCAACAGGGAAACAAGCTCCTACAATGAGCAGTTCTTC
NA	TRBV20-1	NA	TRBJ2-1	CSAGDPGSSYNEQFF	TGCAGTGCTGGGGACCCCGGGAGCTCCTACAATGAGCAGTTCTTC
few	TRBV15	NA	TRBJ2-1	CATSRGVATFF	TGTGCCACCAGCAGAGGAGTAGCGACGTTCTTC
NA	TRBV12-3/TRBV12-4	NA	TRBJ2-1	CASSWGGANNEQFF	TGTGCCAGCAGTTGGGGGGGGGCAAACAATGAGCAGTTCTTC
NA	TRBV30	NA	TRBJ1-3	CAWRSDSGNTIYF	TGTGCCTGGAGGAGTGACTCTGGAAACACCATATATTTT
many	TRBV27	TRBD2	TRBJ2-3	CASSLLAGTDTQYF	TGTGCCAGCAGTTTACTAGCGGGCACAGATACGCAGTATTTT
NA	TRBV28	TRBD2	TRBJ2-1	CASSQYRGGSYNEQFF	TGTGCCAGCAGTCAATACCGGGGGGGCTCCTACAATGAGCAGTTCTTC
few	TRBV7-2	TRBD1	TRBJ2-5	CASGQGAYQETQYF	TGTGCCAGCGGACAGGGGGCGTACCAAGAGACCCAGTACTTC
NA	TRBV5-1	TRBD2	TRBJ2-7	CASSLPGTSTYEQYF	TGCGCCAGCAGCTTACCCGGGACTAGCACCTACGAGCAGTACTTC
NA	TRBV9	TRBD2	TRBJ2-3	CASSVGASGRPDTQYF	TGTGCCAGCAGCGTAGGGGCTAGCGGGAGGCCAGATACGCAGTATTTT
NA	TRBV6-6	NA	TRBJ2-5	CASSHINREQETQYF	TGTGCCAGCAGTCACATAAACAGAGAACAAGAGACCCAGTACTTC
few	TRBV7-2	NA	TRBJ1-6	CASSLSPQRESPLHF	TGTGCCAGCAGCTTATCTCCTCAAAGAGAATCACCCCTCCACTTT
few	TRBV5-6	NA	TRBJ2-7	CASSLRVAYEQYF	TGTGCCAGCAGCTTGAGGGTTGCCTACGAGCAGTACTTC
NA	TRBV11-2	TRBD1	TRBJ2-5	CASSLRGTGAQETQYF	TGTGCCAGCAGCTTAAGGGGGACAGGGGCACAAGAGACCCAGTACTTC
NA	TRBV3-1	NA	TRBJ1-1	CASSNPGHPDTEAFF	TGTGCCAGCAGCAACCCGGGACACCCGGACACTGAAGCTTTCTTT
NA	TRBV21-1	NA	TRBJ2-5	CASSNVLAAAETQYF	TGTGCCAGCAGCAATGTTCTCGCAGCAGCAGAGACCCAGTACTTC
NA	TRBV29-1	NA	TRBJ2-2	CSVNRADTGELFF	TGCAGCGTTAACCGGGCCGACACCGGGGAGCTGTTTTTT
NA	TRBV6-6	NA	TRBJ1-6	CASRDLLKGSYNSPLHF	TGTGCCAGCCGAGACCTCTTGAAAGGCTCCTATAATTCACCCCTCCACTTT